This T cell receptor (beta chain) was observed in a study of cytomegalovirus exposure and HLA in healthy donors. The donors were part of the validation cohort, which consisted of roughly 110 subjects and was separate from the first cohort of about 720 subjects. This table comes from immunoSEQ multiplex PCR, and its TCRdb copy is limited to in-frame clones, with some not included. The sample gives fewer than 250,000 clones, just under 90% of which show up once; about 3% is in the top ten. For this clone: Its antigen is undetermined.

Study results and limitations: Cytomegalovirus association was listed for about 150 TCR beta chains. In vitro experiments confirmed that a few CMV-associated chains were specific for CMV antigens.

The V end lost 5 bases, the J end lost 6 bases, and 10 bases lay between the germline ends. This CDR3 is 13 amino acids long. Germline CDR1 is MDHEN and CDR2 is SYDVKM. Material for sequencing was PBMCs. The source is a man between 18 and 35 years old in good health and CMV-seronegative. J is TRBJ1-4 and V is TRBV28; TRBD1 is a possible D gene (6 bases). Here the CDR3 reads CASSPYRDEKLFF. In nucleotides, the CDR3 is TGTGCCAGCAGTCCATACAGGGATGAAAAACTGTTTTTT.